This entry lists 25 T cell receptor beta chains sequenced from one sample in a study of blood T cell repertoires in COVID-19. Clones were sequenced by immunoSEQ multiplex PCR, and TCRdb holds only the in-frame ones, with some missing. The sample has 110,000 or so clones, more than 80% seen once. The sequenced material came from peripheral blood. These receptors came from a woman aged 60 to 75 with COVID-19, enrolled during active disease.

This clone was detected only once. This sequence joins TRBV24-1 and TRBJ2-6; D is possibly TRBD2 (5 bases). CDR3 length equals 17 residues. The V end was cut by 3 bases, the J end by 0 bases, with 11 bases between. CDR1 is KGHDR, CDR2 SFDVKD, per germline. In DNA form, the CDR3 reads TGTGCCACCAGTGATCAAGACCGGGACTCTGGGGCCAACGTCCTGACTTTC. Protein: CATSDQDRDSGANVLTF.

This sequence joins TRBV5-1 and TRBJ2-2; TRBD2 matches 9 bases. This CDR3 is 16 amino acids long. Germline V gives CDR1 SGHRS, CDR2 YFSETQ. The V segment lost 4 bases and the J segment 0 bases; nucleotides outside the gene matches: 4. Here the CDR3 reads CASSPIAGANTGELFF. The DNA for the CDR3 is TGCGCCAGCAGCCCGATAGCGGGGGCGAACACCGGGGAGCTGTTTTTT.

The chain employs TRBV6-1 and TRBJ2-1, with 9 bases fitting TRBD2. CDR3 size: 17 residues. Trimming removed 0 bases from V and 4 bases from J; junction bases left unmatched: 7. Germline CDR1 and CDR2: MNHNS and SASEGT. The CDR3 nucleotides read TGTGCCAGCAGTGAAGCGCATTTTCTAGCGGGGTACAATGAGCAGTTCTTC. Translating it yields CASSEAHFLAGYNEQFF.

The V and J genes are TRBV5-1 and TRBJ2-7; D is possibly TRBD1 (6 bases). The CDR3 contains 15 residues. The germline gives CDR1 SGHRS, CDR2 YFSETQ. With 0 bases removed from V and 2 bases from J, the gap between germline ends came to 12 bases. CDR3 sequence (DNA): TGCGCCAGCAGCTTGGGGGGGCCACAAACCTACGAGCAGTACTTC. It translates to CASSLGGPQTYEQYF.

This sequence joins TRBV7-2 and TRBJ1-2, with 9 positions matching TRBD1. CDR3 length equals 14 residues. J was trimmed by 8 bases and V by 6 bases; bases with no gene match: 10. CDR1 is SGHTA, CDR2 FQGNSA, per germline. CDR3 amino acids: CASSPGQGRKGYTF. The CDR3 nucleotides read TGTGCCAGCAGTCCCGGACAGGGGCGTAAGGGCTACACCTTC.

This clone is a singleton in its sample. The chain employs TRBV3-1 (or the pseudogene TRBV3-2) and TRBJ2-4, with D possibly TRBD2 on 6 matching bases. Trimming stripped 4 bases from V and 5 bases from J, with 12 bases between. This CDR3 is 14 amino acids long. Germline-derived CDR1 and CDR2 are LGHDT and YNNKEL (reference sequence). The CDR3: CASSPRVAENIQYF. The CDR3 nucleotides are TGTGCCAGCAGCCCACGGGTAGCGGAAAACATTCAGTACTTC.

This clone was found a few times. This chain joins TRBV6-5 and TRBJ1-1; TRBD1 might be the D (5 bases). Trimming left V 4 bases short and J 4 bases short, with 16 bases between. From germline, CDR1 is MNHEY and CDR2 SVGAGI. This CDR3 spans 15 amino acids. The CDR3 bases are TGTGCCAGCAGTTCACCGACGGGGACTGGCACTGAAGCTTTCTTT. Translating it yields CASSSPTGTGTEAFF.

This chain links TRBV4-3 with TRBJ1-2, with D tentatively TRBD1 (5 bases). This CDR3 contains 14 residues. V was shortened by 6 bases and J by 4 bases, with 15 bases between the two germline ends. Per germline, CDR1 LGHNA and CDR2 YSLEER. The CDR3 DNA follows: TGCGCCAGCAGTCAGGACGGGGGGGGCTATGGCTACACCTTC. It encodes CASSQDGGGYGYTF.

As for this clone: At one end, the junction sequence differs from germline, possibly due to a read error. V and J are TRBV20-1 and TRBJ1-2; D is undetermined. The CDR3 contains 9 residues. The germline V gene has CDR1 DFQATT and CDR2 SNEGSKA (reference sequence). Here the CDR3 DNA reads TGCAGTGCTAGTAGGTCGGGTCTCTTC. Amino acids: CSASRSGLF.

This chain uses TRBV19 with TRBJ2-1; a weak D match, TRBD2 (6 bases). This CDR3 comprises 17 residues. Between the trimmed V and J ends, which lost 3 bases and 2 bases, there was a span of 17 bases. Germline CDR1 is LNHDA and CDR2 is SQIVND (reference sequence). CDR3 loop: CASSIGGGGKAYNEQFF. The CDR3 DNA follows: TGTGCCAGTAGTATCGGGGGAGGAGGGAAGGCCTACAATGAGCAGTTCTTC.

V is TRBV18 and J is TRBJ2-7; 8 bases match TRBD2. The CDR3 consists of 17 residues. CDR1 and CDR2 (germline): KGHSH, LQKENI. The V segment lost 2 bases and the J segment 6 bases; nucleotides outside the gene matches: 15. The CDR3 nucleotides are TGTGCCAGCTCACCAAGGAACCCGGGACTAGGCCACGTCGAGCAGTACTTC. Protein product: CASSPRNPGLGHVEQYF.

The chain employs TRBV7-6 and TRBJ1-3, with 7 nucleotides matching TRBD1. After removal of 4 bases from V and 0 bases from J, the junction contained 6 bases not matched to a gene. Germline lookup yields CDR1 SGHVS and CDR2 FNYEAQ. This CDR3 is built from 16 residues. CDR3 sequence: CASSSRQGPSGNTIYF. As DNA, the CDR3 is TGTGCCAGCAGCTCTAGACAGGGCCCCTCTGGAAACACCATATATTTT.

This sequence joins TRBV5-4 and TRBJ2-5, with D possibly being TRBD1 (6 bases). Germline V lookup: CDR1 SGHNT, CDR2 YYREEE (reference sequence). Trimming removed 3 bases at V and 1 base at J, with 10 bases between. CDR3 length: 14 amino acids. The CDR3 bases are TGTGCCAGCAGCTCGGACAGCCGCCAAGAGACCCAGTACTTC. Translating gives CASSSDSRQETQYF.

CDR3 nucleotides: TGTGCCAGCAGCTTACTCAGCGGGGGGTCCTACGAGCAGTACTTC. Protein: CASSLLSGGSYEQYF. The chain joins TRBV7-2 to TRBJ2-7; 9 bases match TRBD2. The V gene's germline CDR1 is SGHTA and CDR2 FQGNSA. This CDR3 comprises 15 residues. Trimming at V came to 2 bases and at J to 1 base, leaving 3 bases not matched to a gene.

V and J are TRBV3-1 (or the pseudogene TRBV3-2) and TRBJ2-7; D is unresolved. The CDR3 contains 13 residues. Deletions cut 6 bases from V and 4 bases from J, with 13 bases between. Per germline, CDR1 LGHDT and CDR2 YNNKEL (reference sequence). The CDR3 is CASSLYTGYEQYF. The CDR3 DNA follows: TGTGCCAGCAGTCTATACACGGGTTACGAGCAGTACTTC.

The chain combines TRBV15 with TRBJ2-3; 10 bases line up with TRBD2. CDR1 and CDR2 (germline): LNHNV, YYDKDF (reference sequence). This CDR3 spans 17 amino acids. Trimming cost V 0 bases and J 6 bases; bases outside gene matches: 9. As DNA, the CDR3 is TGTGCCACCAGCAGAGAAGGAAGCGGGGGGGCATGGGATACGCAGTATTTT. Its protein product is CATSREGSGGAWDTQYF.

The chain carries TRBV10-2 and TRBJ2-1; perhaps TRBD1 as D (6 bases). Trimming cost V 6 bases and J 4 bases, with 7 bases left between them. From germline, CDR1 is WSHSY and CDR2 SAAADI. The CDR3 is made up of 12 amino acids. The CDR3 nucleotides read TGCGCCAGCAGCGGACAGTACAATGAGCAGTTCTTC. Translated: CASSGQYNEQFF.

The chain employs TRBV5-1 and TRBJ1-1; D is ambiguous. Per germline, CDR1 SGHRS and CDR2 YFSETQ. This CDR3 contains 13 residues. The germline V and J ends were trimmed by 4 bases and 3 bases, with 10 bases remaining between them. The CDR3 sequence: CASSAGWHTEAFF. CDR3 bases: TGCGCCAGCAGCGCCGGGTGGCACACTGAAGCTTTCTTT.

The chain uses TRBV3-1 (or the pseudogene TRBV3-2) and TRBJ1-1; D call uncertain. The V and J ends lost 1 base and 3 bases respectively, with 15 bases between them. The CDR3 is 16 amino acids. Germline loops: CDR1 LGHDT, CDR2 YNNKEL (reference sequence). The CDR3 DNA is TGTGCCAGCAGCCAAGCTGAGGGAGGTGTCGACACTGAAGCTTTCTTT. Translating gives CASSQAEGGVDTEAFF.

The rearrangement links TRBV19 to TRBJ1-1; possible D gene TRBD1, 5 bases. V was trimmed by 0 bases and J by 1 base, leaving 12 bases between them. The V gene's germline CDR1 is LNHDA and CDR2 SQIVND (reference sequence). The CDR3 runs to 16 residues. CDR3 sequence (DNA): TGTGCCAGTAGTATAGATGTTATCGGGGGGAACACTGAAGCTTTCTTT. The encoded protein is CASSIDVIGGNTEAFF.

In regard to this clone: Relative to the germline gene, one junction end is altered; a read error may explain this. V usage is TRBV20-1 and J usage is TRBJ1-1; D gene unclear. From germline, CDR1 is DFQATT and CDR2 SNEGSKA (reference sequence). The CDR3 runs 10 residues. The CDR3 nucleotides read TGCAGTGCTACCCAAACGGACCGGGGCTTT. Its translation: CSATQTDRGF.

The rearrangement uses TRBV5-6 and TRBJ1-1; D gene unclear. The V end lost 0 bases, the J end lost 1 base, and 4 bases lay between the germline ends. This CDR3 spans 13 amino acids. Germline V lookup: CDR1 SGHDT, CDR2 YYEEEE. CDR3 residues: CASSLGRNTEAFF. The CDR3 DNA sequence: TGTGCCAGCAGCTTGGGCAGGAACACTGAAGCTTTCTTT.

The chain employs TRBV19 and TRBJ2-1; 8 positions match TRBD1. The germline V gene has CDR1 LNHDA and CDR2 SQIVND (reference sequence). This CDR3 has 17 residues. V trimming: 6 bases; J trimming: 0 bases; junction bases outside the gene matches: 10. The CDR3 loop reads CASSYSGTGSSYNEQFF. The CDR3 DNA follows: TGTGCCAGTAGCTATTCGGGGACAGGCAGCTCCTACAATGAGCAGTTCTTC.

V usage is TRBV9 and J usage is TRBJ2-5, with D possibly matching TRBD1 (7 bases). Deletions cut 3 bases from V and 5 bases from J, with 17 bases between. Germline CDR1 is SGDLS and CDR2 is YYNGEE. This CDR3 spans 15 amino acids. CDR3 in amino acids: CASSAGGQPGETQYF. CDR3 in DNA: TGTGCCAGCAGCGCCGGGGGACAGCCGGGGGAGACCCAGTACTTC.

This chain uses TRBV3-1 (or the pseudogene TRBV3-2) with TRBJ1-4; D is unclear. Germline CDR1 reads LGHDT; CDR2 reads YNNKEL (reference sequence). V lost 1 base to trimming and J lost 0 bases, with 6 bases between them. The CDR3 spans 15 residues. This CDR3 reads CASSQVAATNEKLFF. The CDR3 DNA follows: TGTGCCAGCAGCCAAGTGGCTGCAACTAATGAAAAACTGTTTTTT.